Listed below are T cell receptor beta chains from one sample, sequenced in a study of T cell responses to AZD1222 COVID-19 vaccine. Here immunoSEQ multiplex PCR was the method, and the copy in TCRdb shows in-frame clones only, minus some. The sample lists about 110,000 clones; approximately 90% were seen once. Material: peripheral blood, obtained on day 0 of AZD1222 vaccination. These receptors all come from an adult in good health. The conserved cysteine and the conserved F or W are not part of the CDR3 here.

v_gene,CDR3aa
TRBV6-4,ASSDSSQGAYGYT
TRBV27,ASSPGTGQETQY
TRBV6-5,ASSLQGSRGEAF
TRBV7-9,ASSLDRSGNTIY
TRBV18,ASSLLSGTSGSSTDTQY
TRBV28,ASSPSSGGNYNSPLH
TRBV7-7,ASSPGTTDTQY
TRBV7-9,ASSLQGGREQY
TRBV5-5,ASRGPSYNEQF
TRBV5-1,ASSLSPTSSSYNEQF
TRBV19,ASSRDREGTEAF
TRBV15,ATSSTRVAGDTQY
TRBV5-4,ASSLKRQALTYGYT
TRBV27,ASSLFPVDTQY
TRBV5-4,ASSQGPEQF
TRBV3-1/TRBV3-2,ASSPITGASGNTIY
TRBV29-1,SASQWGSDTEAF
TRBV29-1,SVARDFSFYEQY
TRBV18,ASSPGQGHYEQY
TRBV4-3,ASSQDLGSTGELF
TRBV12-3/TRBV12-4,ASTPGSNEKLF
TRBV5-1,ASSPRDSPSGANVLT
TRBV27,ASSSVQGGGNQPQH
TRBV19,ASSIGGTIYEQY
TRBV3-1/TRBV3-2,ASSQIGVDRNNEQF
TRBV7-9,ASSPPPNTEAF
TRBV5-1,ASSLYGDSNQPQH
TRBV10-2,ASSGGTGSTDTQY
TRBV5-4,ASSQGPKFANEKLF
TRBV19,ASSIFTGSGNTIY
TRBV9,ASSVALGRRGHEQF
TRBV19,ASRNRGNGYT
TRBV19,ASSISRWADTQY